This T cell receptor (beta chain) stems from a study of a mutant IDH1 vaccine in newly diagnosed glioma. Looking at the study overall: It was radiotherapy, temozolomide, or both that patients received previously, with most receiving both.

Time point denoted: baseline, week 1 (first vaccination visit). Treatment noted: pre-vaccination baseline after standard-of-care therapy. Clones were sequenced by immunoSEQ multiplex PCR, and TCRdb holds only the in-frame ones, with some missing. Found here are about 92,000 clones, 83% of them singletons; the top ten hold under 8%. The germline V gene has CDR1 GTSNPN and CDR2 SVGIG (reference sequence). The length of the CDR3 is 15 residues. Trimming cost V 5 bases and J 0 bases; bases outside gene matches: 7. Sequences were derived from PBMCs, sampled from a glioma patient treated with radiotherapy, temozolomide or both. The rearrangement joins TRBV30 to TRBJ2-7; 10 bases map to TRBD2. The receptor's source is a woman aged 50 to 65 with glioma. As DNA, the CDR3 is TGTGCCTGGCGCCTAGCGGGGGCGGGCTCCTACGAGCAGTACTTC. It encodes CAWRLAGAGSYEQYF.